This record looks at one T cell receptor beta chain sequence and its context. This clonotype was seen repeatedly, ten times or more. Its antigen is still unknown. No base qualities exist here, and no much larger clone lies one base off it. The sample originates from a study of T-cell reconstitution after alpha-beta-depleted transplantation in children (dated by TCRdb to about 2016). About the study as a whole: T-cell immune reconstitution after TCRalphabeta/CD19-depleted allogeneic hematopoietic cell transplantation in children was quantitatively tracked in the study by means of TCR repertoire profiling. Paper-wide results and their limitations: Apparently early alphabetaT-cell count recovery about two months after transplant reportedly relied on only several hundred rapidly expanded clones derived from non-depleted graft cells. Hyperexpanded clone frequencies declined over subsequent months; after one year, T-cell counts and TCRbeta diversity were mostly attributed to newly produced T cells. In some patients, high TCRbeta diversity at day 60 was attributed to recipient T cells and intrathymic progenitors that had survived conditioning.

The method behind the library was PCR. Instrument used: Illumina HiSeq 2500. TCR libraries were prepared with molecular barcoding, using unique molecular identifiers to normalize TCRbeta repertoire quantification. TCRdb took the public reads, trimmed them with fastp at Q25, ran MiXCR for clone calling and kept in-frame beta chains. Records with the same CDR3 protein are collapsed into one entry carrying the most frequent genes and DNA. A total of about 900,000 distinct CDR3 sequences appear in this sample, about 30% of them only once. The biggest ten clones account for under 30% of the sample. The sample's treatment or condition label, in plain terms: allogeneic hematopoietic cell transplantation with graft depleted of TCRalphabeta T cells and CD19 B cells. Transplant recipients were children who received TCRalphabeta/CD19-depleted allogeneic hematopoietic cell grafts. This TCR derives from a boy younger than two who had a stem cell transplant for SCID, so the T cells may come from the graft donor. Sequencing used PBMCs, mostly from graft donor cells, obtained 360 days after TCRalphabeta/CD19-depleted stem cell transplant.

The nucleotide sequence is TGTGCCAGCAGCCCGGGTCGGGGCACAGATACGCAGTATTTT. This sequence encodes CASSPGRGTDTQYF. The chain links TRBV18 with TRBJ2-3; no confident D gene assignment can be made. Spanning cysteine to phenylalanine, the CDR3 consists of 14 amino acids. Only the CDR3 DNA stays, 42 bases, in frame from base 1. V lost 8 bases and J lost 1 base; the stretch between them is 13 bases long. CDR1 and CDR2, looked up from the germline V gene, are KGHSH and LQKENI.